This TCR beta chain comes out of a study of T cells in Graves' hyperthyroidism and ophthalmopathy. The source material, RNA transcripts, was used to amplify TCR beta CDR3 regions. Initially, a first-round RT-PCR of the TCR CDR3 employed the HTBI primer set. TCRdb fed the multiplex PCR reads into MiXCR, producing one record per CDR3 protein. This table has about 540,000 distinct CDR3 sequences, 40% to 55% appearing once. Whole-study results and caveats: Ophthalmopathy onset followed model prediction by a median about six months.

For the diagnoses, clinical symptoms, serum thyroxine and TRAb, thyroid ultrasound and orbital computed tomography were used. About this clonotype itself: The target antigen is unknown.

From germline, CDR1 is LNHDA and CDR2 SQIVND (reference sequence). With 8 bases removed from V and 4 bases from J, the gap between germline ends came to 20 bases. CDR3 size: 15 residues. The chain joins TRBV19 to TRBJ1-2; D uncertain. The clonotype comes from a woman under 30 with Graves' hyperthyroidism. The specimen sequenced was peripheral blood or thyroid tissue (not recorded which). The CDR3 loop is CASRPDSSRSYGYTF. CDR3 nucleotide sequence: TGTGCCAGTCGCCCGGACTCCTCAAGAAGCTATGGCTACACCTTC.